A selection of T cell receptor beta chains follows, all from one sample in a study of Ad26.COV2.S vaccination and SARS-CoV-2 variants. TCRdb's copy holds only in-frame clones and misses some; the assay was immunoSEQ multiplex PCR. Found here are some 7,000 clones, around 83% of them singletons; the top ten hold approximately 28%. This material consisted of peripheral blood, taken after recovery from COVID-19. The receptor set was obtained from a human donor who had recovered from COVID-19. CDR3s include the opening cysteine and the closing phenylalanine or tryptophan. Fields, in order: V gene, J gene, CDR3 protein.

v_call: TRBV19; j_call: TRBJ2-1; cdr3_aa: CASRNSYNEQFF
v_call: TRBV6-2/TRBV6-3; j_call: TRBJ2-1; cdr3_aa: CASSWLAGVSNEQFF
v_call: TRBV6-5; j_call: TRBJ1-2; cdr3_aa: CASNSGTGGYGYTF
v_call: TRBV4-2; j_call: TRBJ2-3; cdr3_aa: CASSRAAASSGGTDTQYF
v_call: TRBV7-2; j_call: TRBJ2-7; cdr3_aa: CASSPFPLAGVYEQYF
v_call: TRBV4-3; j_call: TRBJ2-2; cdr3_aa: CASSQDTSGRAGGELFF
v_call: TRBV11-2; j_call: TRBJ1-2; cdr3_aa: CASSLGMGIHGYTF
v_call: TRBV4-2; j_call: TRBJ2-5; cdr3_aa: CASSVSGTQETQYF
v_call: TRBV25-1; j_call: TRBJ1-1; cdr3_aa: CASRQGYTEAFF
v_call: TRBV12-3/TRBV12-4; j_call: TRBJ1-2; cdr3_aa: CASSFSNYGYTF
v_call: TRBV7-2; j_call: TRBJ1-4; cdr3_aa: CASTADLGEKLFF
v_call: TRBV6-1; j_call: TRBJ1-4; cdr3_aa: CASSETGGEGEKLFF
v_call: TRBV6-5; j_call: TRBJ1-5; cdr3_aa: CASRDPSNQPQHF
v_call: TRBV25-1; j_call: TRBJ1-4; cdr3_aa: CASSVDRGRTNEKLFF
v_call: TRBV4-2; j_call: TRBJ1-5; cdr3_aa: CASSPGTANSNQPQHF
v_call: TRBV20-1; j_call: TRBJ1-2; cdr3_aa: CSASSVRGYGYTF
v_call: TRBV24-1; j_call: TRBJ1-6; cdr3_aa: CATSGAVGGPLHF
v_call: TRBV27; j_call: TRBJ2-2; cdr3_aa: CASSLSKSGINTGELFF
v_call: TRBV2; j_call: TRBJ2-1; cdr3_aa: CASSKTGGSGNEQFF
v_call: TRBV29-1; j_call: TRBJ2-4; cdr3_aa: CSVGGTGSLNIQYF
v_call: TRBV2; j_call: TRBJ2-2; cdr3_aa: CASSAGTGELFF
v_call: TRBV5-1; j_call: TRBJ2-2; cdr3_aa: CASSLGQTTNTGELFF
v_call: TRBV5-4; j_call: TRBJ2-7; cdr3_aa: CASSLEGPRGEQYF
v_call: TRBV5-1; j_call: TRBJ1-2; cdr3_aa: CASSSQGDYGYTF
v_call: TRBV5-6; j_call: TRBJ2-7; cdr3_aa: CASSRRTLYEQYF
v_call: TRBV6-5; j_call: TRBJ2-2; cdr3_aa: CASSYRTVTAGELFF
v_call: TRBV25-1; j_call: TRBJ1-2; cdr3_aa: CASLRDRGGNDGYTF
v_call: TRBV7-2; j_call: TRBJ2-3; cdr3_aa: CASSSGLAGLTDTQYF
v_call: TRBV5-5; j_call: TRBJ1-5; cdr3_aa: CASSLGQGLQPQHF
v_call: TRBV29-1; j_call: TRBJ2-7; cdr3_aa: CSVGQASSYEQYF
v_call: TRBV30; j_call: TRBJ1-1; cdr3_aa: CAWSRLGTGNTEAFF
v_call: TRBV5-8; j_call: TRBJ2-1; cdr3_aa: CASSLARVAGVPGEQFF
v_call: TRBV7-9; j_call: TRBJ2-7; cdr3_aa: CASSFPGRTPSYEQYF
v_call: TRBV5-1; j_call: TRBJ1-2; cdr3_aa: CASSLGQNGGYTF
v_call: TRBV18; j_call: TRBJ2-7; cdr3_aa: CASSPLSASTYEQYF
v_call: TRBV3-1/TRBV3-2; j_call: TRBJ2-7; cdr3_aa: CASSRPSGAGIVEQYF
v_call: TRBV27; j_call: TRBJ1-2; cdr3_aa: CASSLLKTGQGAGEYGYTF
v_call: TRBV18; j_call: TRBJ1-5; cdr3_aa: CASSPGTGDYQPQHF
v_call: TRBV19; j_call: TRBJ1-2; cdr3_aa: CASKGGLDYGYTF
v_call: TRBV6-2/TRBV6-3; j_call: TRBJ2-3; cdr3_aa: CASSPLDTQYF
v_call: TRBV27; j_call: TRBJ2-1; cdr3_aa: CASNLDSPYNEQFF
v_call: TRBV5-1; j_call: TRBJ1-2; cdr3_aa: CASSLEWGANYGYTF
v_call: TRBV27; j_call: TRBJ1-1; cdr3_aa: CASSFTWGNTEAFF
v_call: TRBV2; j_call: TRBJ1-6; cdr3_aa: CASDRDPGERPLHF
v_call: TRBV7-8; j_call: TRBJ1-4; cdr3_aa: CASSLAVGRWGEKLFF
v_call: TRBV30; j_call: TRBJ2-5; cdr3_aa: CAWRGTGGLETQYF
v_call: TRBV2; j_call: TRBJ1-3; cdr3_aa: CASSEAGTGDSGNTIYF
v_call: TRBV4-1; j_call: TRBJ1-2; cdr3_aa: CASSQEGTESGYTF
v_call: TRBV9; j_call: TRBJ1-2; cdr3_aa: CASSVEGFSGYTF
v_call: TRBV5-5; j_call: TRBJ1-2; cdr3_aa: CASSLAGTRFYGYTF
v_call: TRBV5-1; j_call: TRBJ2-7; cdr3_aa: CASSLAAGGAYEQYF
v_call: TRBV27; j_call: TRBJ1-2; cdr3_aa: CATWDRLYGYTF
v_call: TRBV29-1; j_call: TRBJ2-1; cdr3_aa: CSVPGTGGIYNEQFF
v_call: TRBV7-8; j_call: TRBJ2-7; cdr3_aa: CASVRGKTFYEQYF
v_call: TRBV6-5; j_call: TRBJ2-7; cdr3_aa: CASSYSPSGSYEQYF
v_call: TRBV4-3; j_call: TRBJ2-3; cdr3_aa: CASSQDRALLAGGYTQYF
v_call: TRBV6-2/TRBV6-3; j_call: TRBJ1-5; cdr3_aa: CASSFRGSFPGGNQPQHF
v_call: TRBV28; j_call: TRBJ1-1; cdr3_aa: CASSRGGSTEAFF
v_call: TRBV6-2/TRBV6-3; j_call: TRBJ2-1; cdr3_aa: CASTPGTSVYNEQFF